Below, 10 T cell receptor beta chains from the same sample are listed, as sequenced in a study of T-cell memory formation after mild COVID-19. TCRdb reanalysed the 5' RACE reads using MiXCR and keeps one entry per CDR3 protein. Of approximately 180,000 distinct CDR3 sequences listed, under 20% are singletons. Sequencing input: PBMCs or a T cell subset sorted from them (not recorded which). All receptors come from an adult woman who had mild COVID-19 (a few samples of this study predate the infection). Cell type and time point are not known.

The rearrangement uses TRBV5-4 and TRBJ2-5; 7 bases align to TRBD2. The CDR3 loop spans 15 amino acids. With V trimmed by 4 bases and J by 5 bases, 11 bases remained unmatched. The germline CDR1 and CDR2 sequences are SGHNT and YYREEE (reference sequence). The DNA of the CDR3 is TGTGCCAGCAGCCCACGCAGCGGGACGGGGGAGACCCAGTACTTC. As protein: CASSPRSGTGETQYF.

This clonotype was counted many times. In DNA form, the CDR3 reads TGTGCCTGGCAACGGGGCCCTGGGAGGCAGTACTTC. Its translation is CAWQRGPGRQYF. The chain combines TRBV30 with TRBJ2-7; D may correspond to TRBD1 or TRBD2 (5 bases each). The germline V gene encodes CDR1 GTSNPN and CDR2 SVGIG (reference sequence). The CDR3 consists of 12 residues. V was cut by 5 bases and J by 9 bases, with 17 bases left in between.

This clonotype turned up a few times. This sequence joins TRBV6-5 and TRBJ2-3; maybe TRBD2 (6 bases). Trimming pared 0 bases from V and 6 bases from J, leaving 10 bases between. The CDR3 length is 14 residues. Germline V gene sequence: CDR1 MNHEY, CDR2 SVGAGI. The CDR3 loop is CASSYSEGKDTQYF. As DNA, the CDR3 is TGTGCCAGCAGTTACTCGGAGGGGAAGGATACGCAGTATTTT.

This chain connects TRBV18 to TRBJ1-2; tentative D call: TRBD1 (6 bases). This CDR3 comprises 15 residues. V lost 2 bases and J 7 bases, leaving 17 bases between the germline ends. Germline V gene lookup returns CDR1 KGHSH and CDR2 LQKENI. CDR3 sequence (DNA): TGTGCCAGCTCACCAGGAACAGGGACGGATAGTGGCTACACCTTC. It is translated as CASSPGTGTDSGYTF.

The chain has TRBV5-1 and TRBJ1-2, with D unresolved. The V and J ends lost 7 bases and 1 base respectively, with 14 bases between them. In germline, CDR1 is SGHRS, CDR2 YFSETQ. CDR3 size: 14 residues. CDR3 loop: CASAERSDNYGYTF. The CDR3 DNA reads as TGCGCCAGCGCGGAACGTAGTGATAACTATGGCTACACCTTC.

The chain carries TRBV20-1 and TRBJ1-1; D perhaps matches TRBD1 (6 bases). V lost 6 bases and J 1 base, leaving 21 bases between the germline ends. The CDR3 spans 16 residues. Germline lookup yields CDR1 DFQATT and CDR2 SNEGSKA (reference sequence). In DNA, the CDR3 is TGCAGTGCCCAACCGACCTTCAGGGGTTCGAACACTGAAGCTTTCTTT. Amino acids: CSAQPTFRGSNTEAFF.

The CDR3 reads CASSSRPTDTQYF. Here the CDR3 DNA reads TGCGCCAGCAGCTCCCGACCCACAGATACGCAGTATTTT. This chain links TRBV4-1 with TRBJ2-3, with D uncertain. Per the germline V gene, CDR1 is MGHRA and CDR2 is YSYEKL. Trimming removed 5 bases from V and 2 bases from J, with 8 bases in between. This CDR3 spans 13 amino acids.

This chain uses TRBV5-1 with TRBJ2-1; 8 bases match TRBD2. CDR1 is SGHRS and CDR2 is YFSETQ in the germline V gene. V gave up 5 bases and J gave up 4 bases; unmatched junction bases: 11. The CDR3 consists of 16 residues. CDR3 protein: CASSFTGGTSYNEQFF. As DNA, the CDR3 is TGCGCCAGCAGTTTCACAGGTGGGACTAGTTACAATGAGCAGTTCTTC.

The chain couples TRBV20-1 to TRBJ2-1, with D perhaps TRBD1 or TRBD2 (5 bases each). V lost 1 base and J lost 2, with 12 bases in between. The length of the CDR3 is 15 residues. The germline gives CDR1 DFQATT, CDR2 SNEGSKA (reference sequence). The CDR3 reads CSARAWGKTYNEQFF. The CDR3 DNA reads as TGCAGTGCTAGAGCTTGGGGGAAGACCTACAATGAGCAGTTCTTC.

The chain uses TRBV4-1 and TRBJ2-3; D is unresolved. With 1 base removed from V and 3 bases from J, the gap between germline ends came to 11 bases. The CDR3 has 15 residues. CDR1 and CDR2 (germline): MGHRA, YSYEKL. This chain's CDR3 is CASSQVVAVTDTQYF. The CDR3 nucleotides read TGCGCCAGCAGCCAAGTAGTTGCCGTGACAGATACGCAGTATTTT.